Included here is one T cell receptor beta chain sequence, with context. Methods used by the authors: The authors estimated nucleated cell counts from reference gene primer amplification. Method: immunoSEQ multiplex PCR; TCRdb's copy keeps in-frame clones and lacks some. From that table come the V and J calls and clone size; the DNA was used to work out D and trimming. The repertoire holds about 300,000 clones, with 75% to 90% as singletons. The data are from a study of blood T cell repertoires in COVID-19. Overall study context: There were acute and convalescent COVID-19 samples, and they came from the United States, Italy and Spain. Sources were T cells, B-cell-depleted T cells, or PBMCs; the material itself was cDNA or gDNA.

The Seattle patients joined while their infection was active and were tracked longitudinally afterward. This CDR3 is built from 15 residues. Between the trimmed V and J ends, which lost 5 bases and 0 bases, there was a span of 13 bases. Germline assignment: CDR1 SGHTA and CDR2 FQGNSA. The gene calls are TRBV7-2 and TRBJ1-2; D unclear. Source material: peripheral blood. The origin of this receptor is a woman in her forties or fifties with COVID-19, enrolled during active disease. CDR3: CASSPYSLTNYGYTF. CDR3 sequence (DNA): TGTGCCAGCAGCCCTTACAGTCTTACTAACTATGGCTACACCTTC.